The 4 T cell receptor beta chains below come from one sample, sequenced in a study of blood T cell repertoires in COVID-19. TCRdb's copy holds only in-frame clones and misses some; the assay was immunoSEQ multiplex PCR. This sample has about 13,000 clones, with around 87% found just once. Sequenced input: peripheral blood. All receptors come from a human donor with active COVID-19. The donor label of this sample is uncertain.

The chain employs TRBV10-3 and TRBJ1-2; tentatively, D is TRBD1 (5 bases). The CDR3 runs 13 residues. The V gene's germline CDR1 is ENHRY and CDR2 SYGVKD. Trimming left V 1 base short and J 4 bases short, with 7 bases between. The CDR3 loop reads CAISEYQGYGYTF. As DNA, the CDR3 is TGTGCCATCAGTGAGTACCAGGGCTATGGCTACACCTTC.

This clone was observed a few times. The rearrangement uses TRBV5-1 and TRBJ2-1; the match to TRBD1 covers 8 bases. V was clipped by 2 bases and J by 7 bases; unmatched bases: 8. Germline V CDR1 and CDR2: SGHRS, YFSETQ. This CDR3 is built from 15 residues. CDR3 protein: CASSFAQGVRNEQFF. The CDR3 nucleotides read TGCGCCAGCAGCTTTGCACAGGGGGTTAGGAATGAGCAGTTCTTC. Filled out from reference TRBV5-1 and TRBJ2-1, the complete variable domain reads KAGVTQTPRYLIKTRGQQVTLSCSPISGHRSVSWYQQTPGQGLQFLFEYFSETQRNKGNFPGRFSGRQFSNSRSEMNVSTLELGDSALYLCASSFAQGVRNEQFFGPGTRLTVL.

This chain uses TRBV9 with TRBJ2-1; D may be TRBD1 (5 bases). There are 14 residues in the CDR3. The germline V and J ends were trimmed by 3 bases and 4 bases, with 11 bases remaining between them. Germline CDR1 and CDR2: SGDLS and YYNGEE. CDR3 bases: TGTGCCAGCAGCGCAGGGAATTCTTACAATGAGCAGTTCTTC. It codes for CASSAGNSYNEQFF.

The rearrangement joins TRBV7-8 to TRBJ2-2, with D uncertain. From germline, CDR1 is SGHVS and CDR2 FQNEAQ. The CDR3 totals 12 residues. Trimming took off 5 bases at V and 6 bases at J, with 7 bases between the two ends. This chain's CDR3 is CASSPLAGELFF. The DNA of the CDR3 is TGTGCCAGCAGCCCTCTTGCCGGGGAGCTGTTTTTT.